The clone carrying this T cell receptor (beta chain) appeared a few times. The sample is drawn from a study of T cells in Graves' hyperthyroidism and ophthalmopathy. The V segment lost 4 bases and the J segment 2 bases; nucleotides outside the gene matches: 5. Germline V lookup: CDR1 MNHNS, CDR2 SASEGT. This CDR3 has 16 amino acids. From RNA transcripts, TCR beta CDR3 regions were amplified. The HTBI primer set drove a first-round RT-PCR of the TCR CDR3. TCRdb analysed the multiplex PCR reads with MiXCR anew, one entry per CDR3 protein. The table shows about 570,000 distinct CDR3 sequences, with approximately 14% occurring only once.

The TCR comes from a woman aged 40 to 50 with Graves' hyperthyroidism. The gene calls are TRBV6-1 and TRBJ2-7; TRBD2 aligns across 13 bases. Sequencing used blood. Written as DNA, the CDR3 is TGTGCCAGCAGTGGGACTAGCGGGAGTGATGCCTACGAGCAGTACTTC. It yields the protein CASSGTSGSDAYEQYF.